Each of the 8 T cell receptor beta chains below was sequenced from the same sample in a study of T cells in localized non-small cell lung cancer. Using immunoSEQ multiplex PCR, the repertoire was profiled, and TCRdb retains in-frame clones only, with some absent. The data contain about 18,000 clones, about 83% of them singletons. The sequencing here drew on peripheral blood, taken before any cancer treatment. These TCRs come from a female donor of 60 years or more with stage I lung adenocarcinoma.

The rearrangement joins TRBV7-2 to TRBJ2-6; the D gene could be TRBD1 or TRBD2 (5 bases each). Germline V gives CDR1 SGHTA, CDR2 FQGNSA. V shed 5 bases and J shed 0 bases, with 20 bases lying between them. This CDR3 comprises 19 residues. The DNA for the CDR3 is TGTGCCAGCAGCCTACGGGGACGGGTTGGGCACTCTGGGGCCAACGTCCTGACTTTC. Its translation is CASSLRGRVGHSGANVLTF. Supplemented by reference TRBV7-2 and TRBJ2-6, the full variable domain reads GAGVSQSPSNKVTEKGKDVELRCDPISGHTALYWYRQSLGQGLEFLIYFQGNSAPDKSGLPSDRFSAERTGGSVSTLTIQRTQQEDSAVYLCASSLRGRVGHSGANVLTFGAGSRLTVL.

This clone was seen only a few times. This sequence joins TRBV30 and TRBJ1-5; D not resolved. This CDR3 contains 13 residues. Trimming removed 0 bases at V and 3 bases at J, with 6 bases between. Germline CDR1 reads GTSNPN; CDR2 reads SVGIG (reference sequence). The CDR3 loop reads CAWSVNLNQPQHF. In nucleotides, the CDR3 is TGTGCCTGGAGTGTCAACCTCAATCAGCCCCAGCATTTT.

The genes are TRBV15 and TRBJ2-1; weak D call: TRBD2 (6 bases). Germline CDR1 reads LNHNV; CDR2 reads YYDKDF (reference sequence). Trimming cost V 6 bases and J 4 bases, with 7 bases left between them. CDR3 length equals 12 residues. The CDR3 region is CATRGGYNEQFF. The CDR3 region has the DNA TGTGCCACCAGGGGGGGATACAATGAGCAGTTCTTC.

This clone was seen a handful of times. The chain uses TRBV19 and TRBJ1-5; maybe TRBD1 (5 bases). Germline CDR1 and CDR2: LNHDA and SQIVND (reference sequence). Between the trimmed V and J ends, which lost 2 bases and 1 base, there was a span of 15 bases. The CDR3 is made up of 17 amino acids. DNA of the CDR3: TGTGCCAGTAGTATAAATCCGCCAGGGTACAGCAATCAGCCCCAGCATTTT. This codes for CASSINPPGYSNQPQHF.

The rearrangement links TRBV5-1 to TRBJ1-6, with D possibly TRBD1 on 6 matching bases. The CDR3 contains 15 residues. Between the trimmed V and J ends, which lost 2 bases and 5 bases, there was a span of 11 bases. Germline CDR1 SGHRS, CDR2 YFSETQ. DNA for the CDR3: TGCGCCAGCAGCTTACAGGGAGGCGATAATTCACCCCTCCACTTT. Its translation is CASSLQGGDNSPLHF.

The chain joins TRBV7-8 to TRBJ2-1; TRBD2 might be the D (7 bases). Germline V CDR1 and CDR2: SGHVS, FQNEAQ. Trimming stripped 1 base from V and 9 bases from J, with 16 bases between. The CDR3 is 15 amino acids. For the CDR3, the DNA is TGTGCCAGCAGCTTAGAAGGGGGGGCCTGGGGTGAGCAGTTCTTC. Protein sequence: CASSLEGGAWGEQFF.

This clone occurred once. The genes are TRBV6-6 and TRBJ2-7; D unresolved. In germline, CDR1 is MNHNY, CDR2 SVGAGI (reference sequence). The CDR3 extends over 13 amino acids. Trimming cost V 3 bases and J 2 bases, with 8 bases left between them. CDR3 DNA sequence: TGTGCCAGCAGTTATCAGAAAGCCTACGAGCAGTACTTC. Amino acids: CASSYQKAYEQYF.

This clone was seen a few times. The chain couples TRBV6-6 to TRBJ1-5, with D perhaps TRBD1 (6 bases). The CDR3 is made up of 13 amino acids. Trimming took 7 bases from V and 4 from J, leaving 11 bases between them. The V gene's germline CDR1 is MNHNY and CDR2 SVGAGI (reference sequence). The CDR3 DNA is TGTGCCAGCACGATACAGGGTAATCAGCCCCAGCATTTT. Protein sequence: CASTIQGNQPQHF.